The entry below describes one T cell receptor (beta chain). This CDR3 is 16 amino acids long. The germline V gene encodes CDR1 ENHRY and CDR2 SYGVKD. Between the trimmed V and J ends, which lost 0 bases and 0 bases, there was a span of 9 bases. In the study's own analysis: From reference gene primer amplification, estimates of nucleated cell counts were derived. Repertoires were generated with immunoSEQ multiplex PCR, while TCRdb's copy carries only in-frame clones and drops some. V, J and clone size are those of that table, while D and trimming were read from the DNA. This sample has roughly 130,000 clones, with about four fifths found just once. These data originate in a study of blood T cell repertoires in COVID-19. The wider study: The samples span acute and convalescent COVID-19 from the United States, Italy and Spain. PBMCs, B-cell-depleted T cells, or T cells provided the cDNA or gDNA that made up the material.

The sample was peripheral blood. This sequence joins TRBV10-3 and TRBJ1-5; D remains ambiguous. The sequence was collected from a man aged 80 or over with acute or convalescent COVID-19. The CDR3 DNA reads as TGTGCCATCAGTGAGTCTGCACCCTATAGCAATCAGCCCCAGCATTTT. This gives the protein CAISESAPYSNQPQHF.